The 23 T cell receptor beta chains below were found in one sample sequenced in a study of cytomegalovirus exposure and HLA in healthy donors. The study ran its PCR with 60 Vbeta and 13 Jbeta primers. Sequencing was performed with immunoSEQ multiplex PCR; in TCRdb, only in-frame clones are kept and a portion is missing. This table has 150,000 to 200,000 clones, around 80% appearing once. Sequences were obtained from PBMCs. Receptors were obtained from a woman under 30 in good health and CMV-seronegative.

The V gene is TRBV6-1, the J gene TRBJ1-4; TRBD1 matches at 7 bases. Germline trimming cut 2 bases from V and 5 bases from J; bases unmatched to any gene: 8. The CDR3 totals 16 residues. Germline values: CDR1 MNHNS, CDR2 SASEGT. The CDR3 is CASSERGPAPNEKLFF. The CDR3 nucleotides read TGTGCCAGCAGTGAAAGGGGGCCAGCCCCAAATGAAAAACTGTTTTTT.

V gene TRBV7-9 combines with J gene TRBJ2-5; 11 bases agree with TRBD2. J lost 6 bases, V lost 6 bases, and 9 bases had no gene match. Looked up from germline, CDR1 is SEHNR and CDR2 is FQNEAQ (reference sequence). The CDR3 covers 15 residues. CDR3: CASRPTSGSFKTQYF. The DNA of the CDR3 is TGTGCCAGCAGGCCTACTAGCGGGAGTTTCAAGACCCAGTACTTC.

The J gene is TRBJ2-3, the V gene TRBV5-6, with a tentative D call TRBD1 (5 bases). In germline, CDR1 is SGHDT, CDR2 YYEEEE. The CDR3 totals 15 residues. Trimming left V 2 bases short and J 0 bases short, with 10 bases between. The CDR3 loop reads CASSFDSFSTDTQYF. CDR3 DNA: TGTGCCAGCAGCTTTGACAGCTTTAGCACAGATACGCAGTATTTT.

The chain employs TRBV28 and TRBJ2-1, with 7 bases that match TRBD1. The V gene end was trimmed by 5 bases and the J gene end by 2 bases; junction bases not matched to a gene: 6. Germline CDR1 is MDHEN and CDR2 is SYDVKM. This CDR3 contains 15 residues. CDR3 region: CASSGPGQTYNEQFF. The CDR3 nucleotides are TGTGCCAGCAGTGGGCCGGGACAGACCTACAATGAGCAGTTCTTC. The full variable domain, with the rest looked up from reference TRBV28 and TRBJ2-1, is DVKVTQSSRYLVKRTGEKVFLECVQDMDHENMFWYRQDPGLGLRLIYFSYDVKMKEKGDIPEGYSVSREKKERFSLILESASTNQTSMYLCASSGPGQTYNEQFFGPGTRLTVL.

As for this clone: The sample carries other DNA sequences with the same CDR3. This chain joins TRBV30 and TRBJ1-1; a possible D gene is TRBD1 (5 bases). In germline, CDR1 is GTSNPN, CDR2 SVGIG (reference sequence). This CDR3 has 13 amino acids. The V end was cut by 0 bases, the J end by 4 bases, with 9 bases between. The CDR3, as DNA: TGTGCCTGGAGTGTTGGGGGGGGCACTGAAGCTTTCTTT. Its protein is CAWSVGGGTEAFF.

The CDR3 nucleotides are TGTGCCAGCAGTTTACTACGGCAGGGGGTGACCCAGTACTTC. Encoded protein: CASSLLRQGVTQYF. This rearrangement joins TRBV28 to TRBJ2-5; 7 positions match TRBD1. The CDR3 extends over 14 amino acids. V was clipped by 2 bases and J by 7 bases; unmatched bases: 7. Germline V gene sequence: CDR1 MDHEN, CDR2 SYDVKM.

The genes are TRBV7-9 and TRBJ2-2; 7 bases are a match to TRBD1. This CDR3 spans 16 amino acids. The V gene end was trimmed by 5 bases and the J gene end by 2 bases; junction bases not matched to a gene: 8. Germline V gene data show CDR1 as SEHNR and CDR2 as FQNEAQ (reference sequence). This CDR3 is CASSPTRTGNTGELFF. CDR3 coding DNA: TGTGCCAGCAGCCCCACGAGGACAGGAAACACCGGGGAGCTGTTTTTT.

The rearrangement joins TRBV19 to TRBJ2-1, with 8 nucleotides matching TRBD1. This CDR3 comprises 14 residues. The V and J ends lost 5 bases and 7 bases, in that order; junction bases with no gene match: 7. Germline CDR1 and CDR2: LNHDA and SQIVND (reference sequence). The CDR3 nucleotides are TGTGCCAGTAGTTCGCAGGACAGGGAAAATGAGCAGTTCTTC. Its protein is CASSSQDRENEQFF.

The CDR3 nucleotides are TGTGCCAGCAGCTTGACAGGGGGAAATGAAAAACTGTTTTTT. Its protein product is CASSLTGGNEKLFF. The V gene is TRBV7-9, the J gene TRBJ1-4; 9 bases are a match to TRBD1. V shed 3 bases, J shed 5 bases, and the junction held 1 base outside the gene matches. This CDR3 is built from 14 residues. Per germline, CDR1 SEHNR and CDR2 FQNEAQ (reference sequence).

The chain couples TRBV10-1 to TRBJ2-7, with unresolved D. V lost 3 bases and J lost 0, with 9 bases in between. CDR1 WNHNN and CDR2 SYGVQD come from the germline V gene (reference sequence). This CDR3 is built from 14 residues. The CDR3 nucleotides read TGCGCCAGCAGTGATACGGGTTTCTCCTACGAGCAGTACTTC. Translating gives CASSDTGFSYEQYF.

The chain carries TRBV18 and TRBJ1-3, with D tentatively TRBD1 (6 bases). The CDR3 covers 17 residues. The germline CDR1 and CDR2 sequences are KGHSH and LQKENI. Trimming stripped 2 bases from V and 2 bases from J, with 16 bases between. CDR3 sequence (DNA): TGTGCCAGCTCACCAAATAACCCTCAGGGGACTGGAAACACCATATATTTT. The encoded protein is CASSPNNPQGTGNTIYF.

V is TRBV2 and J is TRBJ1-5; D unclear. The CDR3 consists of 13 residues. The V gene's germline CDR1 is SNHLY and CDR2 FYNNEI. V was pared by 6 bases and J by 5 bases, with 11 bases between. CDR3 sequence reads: CASSYRYDQPQHF. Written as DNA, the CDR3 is TGTGCCAGCAGCTACAGATACGATCAGCCCCAGCATTTT.

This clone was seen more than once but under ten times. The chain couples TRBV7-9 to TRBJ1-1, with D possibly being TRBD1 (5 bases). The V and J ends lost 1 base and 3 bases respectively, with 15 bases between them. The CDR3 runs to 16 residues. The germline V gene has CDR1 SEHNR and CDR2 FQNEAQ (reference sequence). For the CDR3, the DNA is TGTGCCAGCAGCTTAGTGGGGGGAGAGAAGGACACTGAAGCTTTCTTT. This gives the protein CASSLVGGEKDTEAFF.

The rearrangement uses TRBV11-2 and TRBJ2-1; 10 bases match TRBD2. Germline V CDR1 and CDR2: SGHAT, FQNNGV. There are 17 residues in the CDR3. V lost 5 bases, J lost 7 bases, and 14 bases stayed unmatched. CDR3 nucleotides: TGTGCCAGCAGCATCGCCGCTAGGAGCGGGAGGGCGAATGAGCAGTTCTTC. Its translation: CASSIAARSGRANEQFF. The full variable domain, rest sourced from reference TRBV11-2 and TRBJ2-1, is EAGVAQSPRYKIIEKRQSVAFWCNPISGHATLYWYQQILGQGPKLLIQFQNNGVVDDSQLPKDRFSAERLKGVDSTLKIQPAKLEDSAVYLCASSIAARSGRANEQFFGPGTRLTVL.

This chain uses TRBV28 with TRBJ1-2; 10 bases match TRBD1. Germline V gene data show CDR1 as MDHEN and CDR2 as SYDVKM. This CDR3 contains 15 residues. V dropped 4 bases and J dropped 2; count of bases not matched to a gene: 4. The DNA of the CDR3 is TGTGCCAGCAGTTCGAGGACAGGGGGAAACTATGGCTACACCTTC. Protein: CASSSRTGGNYGYTF.

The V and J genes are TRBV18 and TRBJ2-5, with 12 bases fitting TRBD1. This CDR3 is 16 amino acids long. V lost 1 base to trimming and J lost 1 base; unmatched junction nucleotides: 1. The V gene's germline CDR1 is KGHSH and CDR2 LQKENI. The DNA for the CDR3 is TGTGCCAGCTCACCACGGGACAGGGGGCCCCAAGAGACCCAGTACTTC. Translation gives CASSPRDRGPQETQYF.

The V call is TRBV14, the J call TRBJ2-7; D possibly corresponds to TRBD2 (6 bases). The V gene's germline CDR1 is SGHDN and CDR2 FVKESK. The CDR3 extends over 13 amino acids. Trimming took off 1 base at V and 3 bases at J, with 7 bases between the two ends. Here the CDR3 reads CASSQGGDYEQYV. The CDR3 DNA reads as TGTGCCAGCAGCCAAGGGGGGGACTACGAGCAGTACGTC.

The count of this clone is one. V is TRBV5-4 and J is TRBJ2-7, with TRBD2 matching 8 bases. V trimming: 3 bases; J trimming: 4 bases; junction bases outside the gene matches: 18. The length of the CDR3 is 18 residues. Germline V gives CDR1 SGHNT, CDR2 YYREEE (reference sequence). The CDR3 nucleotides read TGTGCCAGCAGCTCTCCGGGACTAGGAGCGGGTGGGGGGTACGAGCAGTACTTC. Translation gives CASSSPGLGAGGGYEQYF.

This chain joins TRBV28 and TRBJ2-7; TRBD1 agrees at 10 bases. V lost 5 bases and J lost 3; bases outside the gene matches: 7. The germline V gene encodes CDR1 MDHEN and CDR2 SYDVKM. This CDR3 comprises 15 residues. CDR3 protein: CASSPPGQGIYEQYF. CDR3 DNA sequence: TGTGCCAGCAGTCCCCCGGGACAGGGGATCTACGAGCAGTACTTC.

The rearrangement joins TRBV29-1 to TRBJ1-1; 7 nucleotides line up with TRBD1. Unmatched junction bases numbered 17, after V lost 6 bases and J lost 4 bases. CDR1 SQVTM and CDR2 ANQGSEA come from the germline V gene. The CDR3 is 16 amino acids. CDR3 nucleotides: TGCAGCGTCGCCATCCCAGGGGGAGGCCCCTTCACTGAAGCTTTCTTT. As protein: CSVAIPGGGPFTEAFF.

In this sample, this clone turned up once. In nucleotides, the CDR3 is TGCAGTGCTAGAGACAGCGTCGAAGCTTTCTTT. Residues: CSARDSVEAFF. The rearrangement joins TRBV20-1 to TRBJ1-1; D remains unclear. Looked up from germline, CDR1 is DFQATT and CDR2 is SNEGSKA (reference sequence). The ends were cut back, 0 bases at V and 8 bases at J, with 7 bases in the middle. The CDR3 is 11 residues long.

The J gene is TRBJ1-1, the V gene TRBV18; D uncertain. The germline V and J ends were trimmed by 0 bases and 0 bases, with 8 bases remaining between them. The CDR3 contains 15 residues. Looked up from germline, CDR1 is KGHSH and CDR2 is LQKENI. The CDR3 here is CASSPPRILNTEAFF. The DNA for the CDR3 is TGTGCCAGCTCACCACCGAGGATCCTGAACACTGAAGCTTTCTTT.

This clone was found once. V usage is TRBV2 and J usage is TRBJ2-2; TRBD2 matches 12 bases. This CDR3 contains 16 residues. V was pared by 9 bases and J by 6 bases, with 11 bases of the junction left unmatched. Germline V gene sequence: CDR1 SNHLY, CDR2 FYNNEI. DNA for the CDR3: TGTGCCAGTACTGGGCTAGCGGGGGGGACGGCCGGGGAGCTGTTTTTT. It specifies CASTGLAGGTAGELFF.